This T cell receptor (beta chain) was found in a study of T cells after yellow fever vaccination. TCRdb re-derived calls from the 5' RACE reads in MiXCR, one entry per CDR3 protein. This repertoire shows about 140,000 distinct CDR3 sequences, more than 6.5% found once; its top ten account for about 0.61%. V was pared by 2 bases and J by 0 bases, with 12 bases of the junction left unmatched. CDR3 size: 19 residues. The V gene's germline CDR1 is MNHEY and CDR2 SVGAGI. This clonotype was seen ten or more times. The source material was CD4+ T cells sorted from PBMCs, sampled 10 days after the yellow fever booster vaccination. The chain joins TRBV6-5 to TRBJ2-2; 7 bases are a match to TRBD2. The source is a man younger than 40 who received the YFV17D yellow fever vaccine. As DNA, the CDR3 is TGTGCCAGCAGTTACAGGGGTTTGGGGGGGTGGACGAACACCGGGGAGCTGTTTTTT. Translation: CASSYRGLGGWTNTGELFF.